Sequencing of this T cell receptor beta chain was carried out in a study of T cell repertoires in cytomegalovirus infection. The wider study: Public signatures in TCR beta pointed to CMV infection and matching HLA type.

Using its own MiXCR run on the reads, TCRdb lists one record per CDR3 protein. The sample lists 150,000 to 200,000 distinct CDR3 sequences, 25% to 30% occurring once. The germline V and J ends were trimmed by 8 bases and 0 bases, with 14 bases remaining between them. This CDR3 region has 15 residues. Germline lookup yields CDR1 SNHLY and CDR2 FYNNEI. Study-wide results and caveats: Cumulative public TCR beta family frequency identified CMV carriers with the relevant HLA. The ex vivo response was dominated by HLA-C-restricted CMV-specific TCR beta clonotypes.

To note about this clonotype: What it binds is unknown.

The TCR sequence derives from a human donor in good health (CMV status not recorded). Some clones in this sample may be carry-over from other donors' samples. The sequencing sample was made of PBMCs. The J gene is TRBJ2-1, the V gene TRBV2, with a possible D match to TRBD1 (5 bases). The CDR3 DNA follows: TGTGCCAGCCTAGGTGGGGCGAGCTCCTACAATGAGCAGTTCTTC. Translated, it gives CASLGGASSYNEQFF.